The 6 T cell receptor beta chains reported below all come from one sample, sequenced in a study of blood T cell repertoires in COVID-19. Produced via immunoSEQ multiplex PCR; TCRdb's table is partial and in-frame only. The table has roughly 60,000 clones, roughly 84% seen once; the top ten hold roughly 10%. Material: peripheral blood. The source of these receptors is a young man with COVID-19, enrolled during active disease.

The genes are TRBV12-3 or TRBV12-4 and TRBJ1-5; D call uncertain. Trimming left V 7 bases short and J 3 bases short, with 10 bases between. This CDR3 comprises 13 residues. DNA for the CDR3: TGTGCCAGCAAAAGGAGCGACAATCAGCCCCAGCATTTT. Amino acids: CASKRSDNQPQHF.

This clone was counted many times. The V and J genes are TRBV6-5 and TRBJ2-5; TRBD1 aligns across 8 bases. Trimming cost V 5 bases and J 9 bases; bases outside gene matches: 14. There are 15 residues in the CDR3. Germline loops: CDR1 MNHEY, CDR2 SVGAGI. In nucleotides, the CDR3 is TGTGCCAGCAGTCCGCCGGGACAGGACGTAGGCGCCCAGTACTTC. It translates to CASSPPGQDVGAQYF.

This sequence joins TRBV5-4 and TRBJ1-1, with TRBD1 matching 9 bases. The CDR3 is 16 residues long. Germline CDR1 SGHNT, CDR2 YYREEE (reference sequence). V gave up 4 bases and J gave up 1 base; unmatched junction bases: 8. In DNA, the CDR3 is TGTGCCAGCAGCCAACGTCGGGGACAGGGGAACACTGAAGCTTTCTTT. It translates to CASSQRRGQGNTEAFF.

The CDR3 DNA reads as TGTGCCATCAGGGGCCGGGACACCTATTCACCCCTCCACTTT. Translated: CAIRGRDTYSPLHF. The V gene is TRBV10-3, the J gene TRBJ1-6, with TRBD1 as a possible D gene (6 bases). This CDR3 contains 14 residues. V was clipped by 6 bases and J by 8 bases, with 14 bases between them. Germline lookup yields CDR1 ENHRY and CDR2 SYGVKD.

This chain uses TRBV18 with TRBJ2-1, with TRBD2 matching 7 bases. The CDR3 extends over 16 amino acids. Germline assignment: CDR1 KGHSH and CDR2 LQKENI. Germline trimming cut 3 bases from V and 10 bases from J; bases unmatched to any gene: 15. CDR3 DNA sequence: TGTGCCAGCTCACCCGGGGGAGGGAAGCCTCCACACGAGCAGTTCTTC. Protein sequence: CASSPGGGKPPHEQFF. The whole variable domain, remainder taken from reference TRBV18 and TRBJ2-1, is NAGVMQNPRHLVRRRGQEARLRCSPMKGHSHVYWYRQLPEEGLKFMVYLQKENIIDESGMPKERFSAEFPKEGPSILRIQQVVRGDSAAYFCASSPGGGKPPHEQFFGPGTRLTVL.

Only a few counts were recorded for this clone. The chain combines TRBV19 with TRBJ2-3, with 9 nucleotides matching TRBD2. Per germline, CDR1 LNHDA and CDR2 SQIVND (reference sequence). Trimming cost V 4 bases and J 2 bases; bases outside gene matches: 4. This CDR3 is built from 15 residues. The CDR3 sequence: CASSNLAGLTDTQYF. The CDR3, as DNA: TGTGCCAGTAGTAATCTAGCGGGACTCACAGATACGCAGTATTTT.